This T cell receptor beta chain is from a study of T cell responses to AZD1222 COVID-19 vaccine. Study observations and caveats: Spike-specific TCR breadth and depth went up after people got two AZD1222 doses. Researchers report vaccine-associated CD4 TCRs spanning spike, with dominance at 160-218 and 743-854. Baseline seropositivity characterized only 5 or 6 AZD1222 recipients.

A remark on this clone: Its specificity is not known.

This CDR3 comprises 13 residues. Deletions cut 4 bases from V and 7 bases from J, with 11 bases between. CDR1 and CDR2 (germline): SGHNT, YYREEE (reference sequence). Sequencing was performed with immunoSEQ multiplex PCR; in TCRdb, only in-frame clones are kept and a portion is missing. This table has 90,000 to 150,000 clones, approximately 91% appearing once. The sequencing used peripheral blood, collected on day 0 of AZD1222 vaccination. The chain recombines TRBV5-4 with TRBJ2-2; D may be TRBD1 (6 bases). This TCR came from an adult in good health. Written as DNA, the CDR3 is TGTGCCAGCAGCCACCGGGACATCGGGGAGCTGTTTTTT. Protein product: CASSHRDIGELFF.